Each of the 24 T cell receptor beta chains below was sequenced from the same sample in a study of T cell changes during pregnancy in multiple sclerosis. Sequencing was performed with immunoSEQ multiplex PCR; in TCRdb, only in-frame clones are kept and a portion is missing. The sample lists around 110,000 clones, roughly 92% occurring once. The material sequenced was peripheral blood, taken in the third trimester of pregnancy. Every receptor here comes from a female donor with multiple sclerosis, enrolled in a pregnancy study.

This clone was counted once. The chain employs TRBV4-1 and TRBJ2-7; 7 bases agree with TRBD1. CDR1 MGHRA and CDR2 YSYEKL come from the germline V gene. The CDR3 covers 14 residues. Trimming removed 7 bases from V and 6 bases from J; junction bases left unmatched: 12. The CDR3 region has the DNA TGCGCCAGCACTGAAACGGGACAGACAGGCGAGCAGTACTTC. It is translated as CASTETGQTGEQYF.

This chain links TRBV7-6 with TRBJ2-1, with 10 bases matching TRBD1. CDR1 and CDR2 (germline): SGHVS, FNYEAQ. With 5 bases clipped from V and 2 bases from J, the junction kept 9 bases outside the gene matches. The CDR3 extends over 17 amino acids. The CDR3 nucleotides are TGTGCCAGCAGCGTCAAGCCGGGACAGGGGCCCTACAATGAGCAGTTCTTC. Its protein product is CASSVKPGQGPYNEQFF.

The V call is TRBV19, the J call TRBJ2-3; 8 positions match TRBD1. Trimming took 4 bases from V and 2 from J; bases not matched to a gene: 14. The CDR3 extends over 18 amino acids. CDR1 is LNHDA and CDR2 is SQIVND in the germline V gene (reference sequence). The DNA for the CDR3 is TGTGCCAGTAGTAATAGGGGAAAGACAGGGGCGACCACAGATACGCAGTATTTT. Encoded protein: CASSNRGKTGATTDTQYF.

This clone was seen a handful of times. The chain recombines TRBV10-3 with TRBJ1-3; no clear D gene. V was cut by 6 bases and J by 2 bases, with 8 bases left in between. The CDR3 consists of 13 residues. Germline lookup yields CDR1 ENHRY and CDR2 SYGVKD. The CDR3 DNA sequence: TGTGCCATCAGCGAGGGCCCTGGAAACACCATATATTTT. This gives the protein CAISEGPGNTIYF.

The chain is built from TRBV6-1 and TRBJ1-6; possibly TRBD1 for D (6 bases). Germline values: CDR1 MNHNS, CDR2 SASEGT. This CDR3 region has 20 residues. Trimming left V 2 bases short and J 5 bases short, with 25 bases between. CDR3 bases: TGTGCCAGCAGTGAATGGGAGATCCGGACGGACAGAGGGAATAATTCACCCCTCCACTTT. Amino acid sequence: CASSEWEIRTDRGNNSPLHF.

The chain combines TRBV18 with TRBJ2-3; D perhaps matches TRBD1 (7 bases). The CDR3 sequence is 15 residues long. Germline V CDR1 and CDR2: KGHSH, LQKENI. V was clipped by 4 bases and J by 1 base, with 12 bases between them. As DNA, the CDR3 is TGTGCCAGCTCACGCCAGGGGGGCGGCACAGATACGCAGTATTTT. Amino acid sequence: CASSRQGGGTDTQYF.

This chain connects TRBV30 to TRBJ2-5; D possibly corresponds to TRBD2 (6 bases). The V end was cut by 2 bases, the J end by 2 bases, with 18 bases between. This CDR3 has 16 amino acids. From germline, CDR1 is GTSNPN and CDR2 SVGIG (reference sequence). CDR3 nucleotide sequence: TGTGCCTGGAGTCTCAGGTTGGGGAGGAGGCAAGAGACCCAGTACTTC. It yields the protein CAWSLRLGRRQETQYF.

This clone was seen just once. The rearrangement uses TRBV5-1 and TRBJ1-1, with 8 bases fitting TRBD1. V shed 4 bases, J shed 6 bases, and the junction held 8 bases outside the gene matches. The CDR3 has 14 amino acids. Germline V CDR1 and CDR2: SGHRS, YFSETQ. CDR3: CASSPQGADAEAFF. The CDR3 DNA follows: TGCGCCAGCAGCCCCCAGGGGGCGGATGCTGAAGCTTTCTTT.

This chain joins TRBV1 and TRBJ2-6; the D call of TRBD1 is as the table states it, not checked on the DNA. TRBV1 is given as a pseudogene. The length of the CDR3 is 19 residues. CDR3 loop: CTSSHPRDRVSSGANVLTF. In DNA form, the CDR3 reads TGCACCAGCAGCCATCCGAGGGACAGGGTTAGCTCTGGGGCCAACGTCCTGACTTTC.

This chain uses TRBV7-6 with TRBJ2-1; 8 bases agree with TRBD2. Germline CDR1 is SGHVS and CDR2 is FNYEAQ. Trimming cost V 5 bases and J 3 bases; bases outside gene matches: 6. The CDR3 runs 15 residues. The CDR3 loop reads CASSPSGSGYNEQFF. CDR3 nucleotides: TGTGCCAGCAGCCCAAGCGGGAGTGGCTACAATGAGCAGTTCTTC.

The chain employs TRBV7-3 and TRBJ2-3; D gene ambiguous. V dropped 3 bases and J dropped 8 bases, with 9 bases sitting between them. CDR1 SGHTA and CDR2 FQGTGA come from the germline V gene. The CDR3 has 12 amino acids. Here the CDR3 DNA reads TGTGCCAGCAGCTTCCCGTCAGGTACGCAGTATTTT. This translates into CASSFPSGTQYF.

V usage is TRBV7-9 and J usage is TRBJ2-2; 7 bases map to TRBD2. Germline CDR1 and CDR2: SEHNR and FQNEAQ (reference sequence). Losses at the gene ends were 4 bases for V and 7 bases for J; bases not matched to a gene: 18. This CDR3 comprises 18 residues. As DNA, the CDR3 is TGTGCCAGCAGCTCCAGGGACGGCGGGAGCATCTGGGGCGGGGAGCTGTTTTTT. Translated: CASSSRDGGSIWGGELFF.

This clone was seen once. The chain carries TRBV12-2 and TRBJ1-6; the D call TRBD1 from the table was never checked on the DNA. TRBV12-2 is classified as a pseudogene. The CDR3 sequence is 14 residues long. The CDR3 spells CASRQTALNSPLHF. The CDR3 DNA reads TGTGCAAGTCGACAGACAGCACTGAATTCACCCCTCCACTTT.

CDR3 coding DNA: TGTGCCAGTAGACGGACAGGGGTGGAGACCCAGTACTTC. Translation: CASRRTGVETQYF. The chain combines TRBV19 with TRBJ2-5; 9 bases align to TRBD1. V lost 6 bases, J lost 5 bases, and 4 bases stayed unmatched. In germline, CDR1 is LNHDA, CDR2 SQIVND (reference sequence). The CDR3 contains 13 residues. Combining the CDR3 with reference TRBV19 and TRBJ2-5 gives the whole variable domain DGGITQSPKYLFRKEGQNVTLSCEQNLNHDAMYWYRQDPGQGLRLIYYSQIVNDFQKGDIAEGYSVSREKKESFPLTVTSAQKNPTAFYLCASRRTGVETQYFGPGTRLLVL.

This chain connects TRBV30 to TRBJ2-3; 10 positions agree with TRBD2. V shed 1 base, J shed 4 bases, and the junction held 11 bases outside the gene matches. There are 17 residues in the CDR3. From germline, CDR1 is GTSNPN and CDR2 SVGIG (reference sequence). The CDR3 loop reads CAWSDIFLAGEADTQYF. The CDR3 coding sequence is TGTGCCTGGAGTGATATTTTCCTAGCGGGGGAGGCAGATACGCAGTATTTT.

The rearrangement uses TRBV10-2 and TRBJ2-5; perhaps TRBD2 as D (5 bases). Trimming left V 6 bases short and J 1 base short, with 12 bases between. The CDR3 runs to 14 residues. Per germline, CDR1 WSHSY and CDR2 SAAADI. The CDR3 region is CASRLGLTQETQYF. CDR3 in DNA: TGCGCCAGCAGACTAGGACTGACCCAAGAGACCCAGTACTTC.

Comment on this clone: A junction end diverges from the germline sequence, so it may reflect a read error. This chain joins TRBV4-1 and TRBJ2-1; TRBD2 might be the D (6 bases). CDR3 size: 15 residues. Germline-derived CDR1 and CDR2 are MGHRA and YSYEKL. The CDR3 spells CASSQITSSYNGQFF. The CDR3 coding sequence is TGCGCCAGCAGCCAAATCACTAGCTCCTACAATGGGCAGTTCTTC.

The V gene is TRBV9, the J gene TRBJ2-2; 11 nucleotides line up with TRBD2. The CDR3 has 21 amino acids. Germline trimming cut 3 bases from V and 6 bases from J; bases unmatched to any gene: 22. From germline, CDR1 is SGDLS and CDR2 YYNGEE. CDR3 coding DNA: TGTGCCAGCAGCGGGTCGGGACAGGGAGATGTAACTAGCGGGGGTGCCGGGGAGCTGTTTTTT. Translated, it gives CASSGSGQGDVTSGGAGELFF.

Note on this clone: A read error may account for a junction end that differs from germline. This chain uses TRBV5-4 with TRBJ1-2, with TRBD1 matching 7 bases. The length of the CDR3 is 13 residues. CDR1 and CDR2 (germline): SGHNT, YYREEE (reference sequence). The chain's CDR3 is CASSLEGTVGYTF. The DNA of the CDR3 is TGTGCCAGCAGTTTGGAAGGGACAGTCGGCTACACCTTC.

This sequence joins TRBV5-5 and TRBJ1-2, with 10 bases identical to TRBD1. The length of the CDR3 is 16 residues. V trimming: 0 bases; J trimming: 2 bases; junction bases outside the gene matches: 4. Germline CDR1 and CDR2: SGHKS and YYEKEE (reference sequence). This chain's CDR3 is CASSLAGTGDNYGYTF. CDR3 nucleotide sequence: TGTGCCAGCAGCTTGGCCGGGACAGGGGACAACTATGGCTACACCTTC.

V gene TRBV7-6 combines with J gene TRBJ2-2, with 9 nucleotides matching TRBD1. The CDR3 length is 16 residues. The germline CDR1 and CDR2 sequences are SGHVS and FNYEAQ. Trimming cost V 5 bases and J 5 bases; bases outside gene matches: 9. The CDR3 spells CASSPRTGAETGELFF. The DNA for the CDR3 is TGTGCCAGCAGCCCCCGGACAGGGGCTGAGACCGGGGAGCTGTTTTTT.

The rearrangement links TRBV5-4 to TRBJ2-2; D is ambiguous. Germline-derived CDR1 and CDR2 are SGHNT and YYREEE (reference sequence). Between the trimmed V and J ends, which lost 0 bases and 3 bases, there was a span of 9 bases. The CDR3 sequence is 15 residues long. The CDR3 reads CASSLGGTHTGELFF. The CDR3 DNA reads TGTGCCAGCAGCTTGGGCGGAACTCACACCGGGGAGCTGTTTTTT.

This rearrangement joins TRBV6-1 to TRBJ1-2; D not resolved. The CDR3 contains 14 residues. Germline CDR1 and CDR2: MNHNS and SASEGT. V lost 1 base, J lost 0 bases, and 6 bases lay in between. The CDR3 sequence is CASSEGGANYGYTF. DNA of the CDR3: TGTGCCAGCAGTGAAGGCGGGGCTAACTATGGCTACACCTTC.

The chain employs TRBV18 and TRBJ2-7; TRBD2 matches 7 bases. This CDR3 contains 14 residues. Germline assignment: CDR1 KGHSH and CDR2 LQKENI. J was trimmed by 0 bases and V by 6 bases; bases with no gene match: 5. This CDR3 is CASSASGSSYEQYF. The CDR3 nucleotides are TGTGCCAGCTCTGCTAGCGGTAGCTCCTACGAGCAGTACTTC.